This T cell receptor (beta chain) was retrieved from a study of cytomegalovirus exposure and HLA in healthy donors. CDR3 length: 15 residues. Germline assignment: CDR1 SGHTA and CDR2 FQGTGA. Trimming cost V 6 bases and J 6 bases; bases outside gene matches: 10. With 60 Vbeta and 13 Jbeta primers, the PCR was carried out. The repertoire was sequenced with immunoSEQ multiplex PCR; TCRdb's copy has only in-frame clones and lacks some. The sample records some 160,000 clones, 70% to 80% being singletons. Sequences were obtained from PBMCs. The TCR comes from a male donor in good health and CMV-seronegative. The chain combines TRBV7-3 with TRBJ2-2; 7 nucleotides align to TRBD2. The CDR3 sequence: CASRPQAGAAGELFF. DNA of the CDR3: TGTGCCAGCAGGCCCCAGGCGGGAGCGGCCGGGGAGCTGTTTTTT.